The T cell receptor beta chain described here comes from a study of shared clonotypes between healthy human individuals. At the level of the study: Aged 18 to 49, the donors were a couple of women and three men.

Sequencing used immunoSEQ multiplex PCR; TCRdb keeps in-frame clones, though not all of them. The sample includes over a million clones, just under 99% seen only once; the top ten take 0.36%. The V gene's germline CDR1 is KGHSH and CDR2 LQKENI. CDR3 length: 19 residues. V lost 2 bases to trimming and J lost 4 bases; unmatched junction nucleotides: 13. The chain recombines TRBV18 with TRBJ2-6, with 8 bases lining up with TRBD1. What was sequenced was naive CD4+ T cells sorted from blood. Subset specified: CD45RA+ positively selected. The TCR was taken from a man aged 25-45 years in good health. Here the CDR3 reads CASSPYRTGTVRGANVLTF. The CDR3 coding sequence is TGTGCCAGCTCACCATATAGGACAGGGACGGTTAGGGGGGCCAACGTCCTGACTTTC.